This T cell receptor beta chain was retrieved from a study of blood T cell repertoires in COVID-19. The germline CDR1 and CDR2 sequences are WSHSY and SAAADI. V lost 10 bases, J lost 12 bases, and 18 bases stayed unmatched. This CDR3 contains 14 residues. Data came from immunoSEQ multiplex PCR; TCRdb stores just in-frame clones and leaves some out. The data show 200,000 to 250,000 clones, roughly 82% seen once. This clone appeared a few times. The sequence was obtained from a woman between 40 and 55 years old who had recovered from COVID-19. The sequencing sample was made of peripheral blood. This rearrangement joins TRBV10-2 to TRBJ1-5; 7 bases agree with TRBD1. For the CDR3, the DNA is TGCGCCAACCCATTCGGGACAGCCGATCATCACCAGCATTTT. Translated: CANPFGTADHHQHF.